This TCR beta chain derives from a study of T cell responses to AZD1222 COVID-19 vaccine. About the research overall: Some second doses came at about 4 weeks and others at about 12 weeks; these were pooled.

This clone was seen only once. What it binds is not known. Unmatched junction bases numbered 8, after V lost 6 bases and J lost 4 bases. The germline V gene has CDR1 WSHSY and CDR2 SAAADI. The length of the CDR3 is 15 residues. General observations from the study: Once two AZD1222 doses were given, Spike-specific TCR breadth and depth went up. Repertoire collection took place solely once the T cell response had peaked. At baseline, seropositivity was found in only a handful of AZD1222 recipients.

Measured with immunoSEQ multiplex PCR; TCRdb has only the in-frame clones, and not every one. The sample lists roughly 130,000 clones; more than 85% were seen once. This chain joins TRBV10-2 and TRBJ1-2; 10 bases agree with TRBD1. The TCR originated in an adult in good health. The sequences come from peripheral blood, collected on day 0 of AZD1222 vaccination. The CDR3 nucleotides are TGCGCCAGCAGGGATGACAGGGGGCTCGGCTATGGCTACACCTTC. Protein sequence: CASRDDRGLGYGYTF.